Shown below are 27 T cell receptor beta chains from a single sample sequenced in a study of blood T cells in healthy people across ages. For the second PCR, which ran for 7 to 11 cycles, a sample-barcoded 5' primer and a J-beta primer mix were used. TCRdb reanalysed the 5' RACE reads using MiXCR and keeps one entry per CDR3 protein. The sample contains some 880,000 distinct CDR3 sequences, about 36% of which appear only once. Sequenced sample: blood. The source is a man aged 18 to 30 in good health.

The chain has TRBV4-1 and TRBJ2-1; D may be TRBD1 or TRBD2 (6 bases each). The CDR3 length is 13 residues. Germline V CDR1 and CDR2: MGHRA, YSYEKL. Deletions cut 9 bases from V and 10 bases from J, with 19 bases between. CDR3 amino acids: CASGRGLQAEQFF. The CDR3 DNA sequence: TGCGCCAGTGGCCGGGGGCTACAGGCGGAGCAGTTCTTC.

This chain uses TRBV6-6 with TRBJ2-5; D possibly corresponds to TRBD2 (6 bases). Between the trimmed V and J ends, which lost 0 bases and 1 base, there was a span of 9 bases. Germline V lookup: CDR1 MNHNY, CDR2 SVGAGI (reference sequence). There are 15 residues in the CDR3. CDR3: CASSYSREAQETQYF. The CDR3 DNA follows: TGTGCCAGCAGTTACTCGCGGGAAGCCCAAGAGACCCAGTACTTC.

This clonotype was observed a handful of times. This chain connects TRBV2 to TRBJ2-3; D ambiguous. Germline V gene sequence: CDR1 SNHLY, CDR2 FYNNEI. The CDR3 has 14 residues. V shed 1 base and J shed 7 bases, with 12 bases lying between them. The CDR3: CASSEEWDPNTQYF. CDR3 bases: TGTGCCAGCAGTGAAGAGTGGGATCCCAATACGCAGTATTTT.

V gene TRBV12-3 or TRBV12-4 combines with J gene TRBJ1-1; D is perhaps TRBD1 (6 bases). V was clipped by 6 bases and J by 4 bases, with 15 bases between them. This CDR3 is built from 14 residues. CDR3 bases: TGTGCCAGCAGGAACCAGGGGCCGAGCACTGAAGCTTTCTTT. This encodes CASRNQGPSTEAFF.

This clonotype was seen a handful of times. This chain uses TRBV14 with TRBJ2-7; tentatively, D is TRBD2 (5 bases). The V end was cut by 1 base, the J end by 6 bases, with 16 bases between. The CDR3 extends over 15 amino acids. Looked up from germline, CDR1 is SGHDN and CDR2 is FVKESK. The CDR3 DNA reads TGTGCCAGCAGCCAAGTCCCGGGAAACTGGGGCGAGCAGTACTTC. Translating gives CASSQVPGNWGEQYF. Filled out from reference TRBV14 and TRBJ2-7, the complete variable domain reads EAGVTQFPSHSVIEKGQTVTLRCDPISGHDNLYWYRRVMGKEIKFLLHFVKESKQDESGMPNNRFLAERTGGTYSTLKVQPAELEDSGVYFCASSQVPGNWGEQYFGPGTRLTVT.

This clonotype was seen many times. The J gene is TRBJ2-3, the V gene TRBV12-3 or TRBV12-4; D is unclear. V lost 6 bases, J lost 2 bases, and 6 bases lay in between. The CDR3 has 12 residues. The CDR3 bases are TGTGCCAGCAGCAGGAACACAGATACGCAGTATTTT. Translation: CASSRNTDTQYF.

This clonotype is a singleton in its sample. Written as DNA, the CDR3 is TGCAGTGCCCGACCAGGACGGGGGCGTTATCAGCCCCAGCATTTT. Translating gives CSARPGRGRYQPQHF. The chain has TRBV20-1 and TRBJ1-5; maybe TRBD1 (6 bases). The length of the CDR3 is 15 residues. The germline V and J ends were trimmed by 6 bases and 5 bases, with 20 bases remaining between them. In germline, CDR1 is DFQATT, CDR2 SNEGSKA (reference sequence).

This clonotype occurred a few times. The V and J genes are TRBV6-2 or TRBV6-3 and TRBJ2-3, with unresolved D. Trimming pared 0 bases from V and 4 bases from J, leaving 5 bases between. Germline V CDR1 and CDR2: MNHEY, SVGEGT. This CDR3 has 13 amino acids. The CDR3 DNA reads TGTGCCAGCAGTTACTCGAGTGCAGATACGCAGTATTTT. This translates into CASSYSSADTQYF.

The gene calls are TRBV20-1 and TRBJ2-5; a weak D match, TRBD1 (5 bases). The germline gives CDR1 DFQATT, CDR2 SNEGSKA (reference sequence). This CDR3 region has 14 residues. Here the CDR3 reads CRAMTATAQETQYF. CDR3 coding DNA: TGCAGGGCGATGACAGCCACCGCCCAAGAGACCCAGTACTTC.

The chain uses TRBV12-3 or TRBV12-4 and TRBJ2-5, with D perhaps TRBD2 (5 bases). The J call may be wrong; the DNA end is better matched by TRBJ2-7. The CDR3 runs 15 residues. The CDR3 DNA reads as TGTGCCAGCAGTTTAGGGTCGGGGAGACTATCCGAGCAGTACTTC. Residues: CASSLGSGRLSEQYF.

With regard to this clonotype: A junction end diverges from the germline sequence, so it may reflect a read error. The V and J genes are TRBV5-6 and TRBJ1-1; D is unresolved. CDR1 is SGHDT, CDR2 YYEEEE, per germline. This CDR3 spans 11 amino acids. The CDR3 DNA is TGTTCCAGCAGCCTCGGTACTGAAGCTTTCTTT. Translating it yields CSSSLGTEAFF. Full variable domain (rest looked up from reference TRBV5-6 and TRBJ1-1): DAGVTQSPTHLIKTRGQQVTLRCSPKSGHDTVSWYQQALGQGPQFIFQYYEEEERQRGNFPDRFSGHQFPNYSSELNVNALLLGDSALYLCSSSLGTEAFFGQGTRLTVV.

The CDR3 spells CANSPPRGGTEAFF. The CDR3 nucleotides read TGTGCCAACAGCCCCCCCCGGGGAGGGACTGAAGCTTTCTTT. V gene TRBV12-3 or TRBV12-4 combines with J gene TRBJ1-1; no clear D gene. This CDR3 spans 14 amino acids. With 10 bases removed from V and 5 bases from J, the gap between germline ends came to 20 bases.

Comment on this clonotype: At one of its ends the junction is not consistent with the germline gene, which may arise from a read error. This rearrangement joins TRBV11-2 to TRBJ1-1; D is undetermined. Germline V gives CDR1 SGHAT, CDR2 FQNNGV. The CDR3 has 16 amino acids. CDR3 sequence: CACSFPSYSPDTEAFF. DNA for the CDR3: TGTGCCTGCAGCTTTCCCTCTTACAGTCCGGACACTGAAGCTTTCTTT. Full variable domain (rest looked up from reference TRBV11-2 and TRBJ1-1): EAGVAQSPRYKIIEKRQSVAFWCNPISGHATLYWYQQILGQGPKLLIQFQNNGVVDDSQLPKDRFSAERLKGVDSTLKIQPAKLEDSAVYLCACSFPSYSPDTEAFFGQGTRLTVV.

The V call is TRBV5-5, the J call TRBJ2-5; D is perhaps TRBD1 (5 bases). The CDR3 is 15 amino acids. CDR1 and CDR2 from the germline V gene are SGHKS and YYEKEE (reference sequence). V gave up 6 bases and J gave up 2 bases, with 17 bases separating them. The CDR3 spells CASTSSDTYQETQYF. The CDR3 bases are TGTGCCAGCACCTCATCGGACACCTATCAAGAGACCCAGTACTTC.

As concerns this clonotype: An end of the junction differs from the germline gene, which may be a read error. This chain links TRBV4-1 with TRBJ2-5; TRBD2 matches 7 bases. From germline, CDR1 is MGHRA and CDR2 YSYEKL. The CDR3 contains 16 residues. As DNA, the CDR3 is TGCGCCAGCAGCCAAGAAACCGGGACTACCCAAGGGACCCAGTACTTC. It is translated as CASSQETGTTQGTQYF.

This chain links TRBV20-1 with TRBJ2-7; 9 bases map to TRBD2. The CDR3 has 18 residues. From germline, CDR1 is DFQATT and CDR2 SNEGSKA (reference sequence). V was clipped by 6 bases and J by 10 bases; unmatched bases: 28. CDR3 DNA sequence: TGCAGTGCCAATAACTTCCTGACTAGCGGAGATTTAAGAGACACCCAGTACTTC. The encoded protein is CSANNFLTSGDLRDTQYF.

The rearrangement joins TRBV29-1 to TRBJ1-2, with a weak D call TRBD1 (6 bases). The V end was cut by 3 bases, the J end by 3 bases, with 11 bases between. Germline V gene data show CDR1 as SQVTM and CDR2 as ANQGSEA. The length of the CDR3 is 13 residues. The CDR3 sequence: CSVEGGGDYGYTF. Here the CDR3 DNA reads TGCAGCGTTGAGGGAGGGGGTGACTATGGCTACACCTTC. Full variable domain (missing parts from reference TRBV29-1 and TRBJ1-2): SAVISQKPSRDICQRGTSLTIQCQVDSQVTMMFWYRQQPGQSLTLIATANQGSEATYESGFVIDKFPISRPNLTFSTLTVSNMSPEDSSIYLCSVEGGGDYGYTFGSGTRLTVV.

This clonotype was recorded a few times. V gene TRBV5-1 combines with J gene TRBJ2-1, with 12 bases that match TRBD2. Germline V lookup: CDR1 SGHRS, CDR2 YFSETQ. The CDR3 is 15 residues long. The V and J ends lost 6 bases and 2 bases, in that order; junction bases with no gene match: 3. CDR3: CASTTSGGTYNEQFF. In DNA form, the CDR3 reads TGCGCCAGCACGACTAGCGGGGGAACCTACAATGAGCAGTTCTTC.

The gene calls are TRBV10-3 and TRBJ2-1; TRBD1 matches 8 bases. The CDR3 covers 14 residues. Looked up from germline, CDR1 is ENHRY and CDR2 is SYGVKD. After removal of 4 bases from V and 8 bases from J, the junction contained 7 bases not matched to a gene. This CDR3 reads CAISGLDRDDEQFF. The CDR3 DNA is TGTGCCATCAGTGGACTGGACAGGGACGATGAGCAGTTCTTC.

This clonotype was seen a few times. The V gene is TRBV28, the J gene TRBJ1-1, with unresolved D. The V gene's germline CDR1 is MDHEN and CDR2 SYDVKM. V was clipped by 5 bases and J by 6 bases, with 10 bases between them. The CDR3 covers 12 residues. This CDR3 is CASSADPPEAFF. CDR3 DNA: TGTGCCAGCAGTGCGGACCCACCTGAAGCTTTCTTT.

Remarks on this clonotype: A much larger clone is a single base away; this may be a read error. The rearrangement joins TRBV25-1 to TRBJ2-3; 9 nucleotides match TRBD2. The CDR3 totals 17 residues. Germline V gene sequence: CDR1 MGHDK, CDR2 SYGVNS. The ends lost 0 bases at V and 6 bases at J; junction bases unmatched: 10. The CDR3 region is CASSEYQDSGGGDTQYF. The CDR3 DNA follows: TGTGCCAGCAGTGAATATCAAGATAGCGGGGGCGGGGATACGCAGTATTTT. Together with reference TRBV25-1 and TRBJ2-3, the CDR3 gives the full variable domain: EADIYQTPRYLVIGTGKKITLECSQTMGHDKMYWYQQDPGMELHLIHYSYGVNSTEKGDLSSESTVSRIRTEHFPLTLESARPSHTSQYLCASSEYQDSGGGDTQYFGPGTRLTVL.

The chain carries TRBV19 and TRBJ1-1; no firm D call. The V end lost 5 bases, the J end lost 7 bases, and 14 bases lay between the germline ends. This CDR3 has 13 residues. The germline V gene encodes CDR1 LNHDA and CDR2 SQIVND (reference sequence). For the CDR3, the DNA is TGTGCCAGTAGTTTAATATCACCATTTGAAGCTTTCTTT. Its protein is CASSLISPFEAFF.

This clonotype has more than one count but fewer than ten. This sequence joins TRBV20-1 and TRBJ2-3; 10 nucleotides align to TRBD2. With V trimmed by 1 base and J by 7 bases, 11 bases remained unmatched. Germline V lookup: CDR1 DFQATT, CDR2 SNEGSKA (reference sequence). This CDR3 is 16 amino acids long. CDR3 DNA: TGCAGTGCTAGAGCTCTTAGCGGGGGGCGTTGGTATACGCAGTATTTT. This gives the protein CSARALSGGRWYTQYF.

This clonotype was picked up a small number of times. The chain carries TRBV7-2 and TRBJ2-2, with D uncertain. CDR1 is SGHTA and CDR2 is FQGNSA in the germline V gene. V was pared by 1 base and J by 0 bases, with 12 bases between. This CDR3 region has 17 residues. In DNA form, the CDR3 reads TGTGCCAGCAGCTTAGTGGCATCACGATCGAACACCGGGGAGCTGTTTTTT. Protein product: CASSLVASRSNTGELFF. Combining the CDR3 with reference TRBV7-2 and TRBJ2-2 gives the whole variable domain GAGVSQSPSNKVTEKGKDVELRCDPISGHTALYWYRQSLGQGLEFLIYFQGNSAPDKSGLPSDRFSAERTGGSVSTLTIQRTQQEDSAVYLCASSLVASRSNTGELFFGEGSRLTVL.

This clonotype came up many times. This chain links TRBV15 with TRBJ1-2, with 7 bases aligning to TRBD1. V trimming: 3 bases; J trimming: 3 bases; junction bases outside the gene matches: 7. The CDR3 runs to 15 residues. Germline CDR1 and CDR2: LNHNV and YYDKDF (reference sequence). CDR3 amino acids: CATSRETGRHYGYTF. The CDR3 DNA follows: TGTGCCACCAGCAGGGAGACAGGGCGGCACTATGGCTACACCTTC.

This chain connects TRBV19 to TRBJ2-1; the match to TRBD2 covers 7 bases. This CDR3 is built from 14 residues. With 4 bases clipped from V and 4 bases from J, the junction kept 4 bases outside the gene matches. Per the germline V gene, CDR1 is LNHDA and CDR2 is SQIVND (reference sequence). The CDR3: CASSTSGPYNEQFF. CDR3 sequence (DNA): TGTGCCAGTAGTACTAGCGGTCCGTACAATGAGCAGTTCTTC.

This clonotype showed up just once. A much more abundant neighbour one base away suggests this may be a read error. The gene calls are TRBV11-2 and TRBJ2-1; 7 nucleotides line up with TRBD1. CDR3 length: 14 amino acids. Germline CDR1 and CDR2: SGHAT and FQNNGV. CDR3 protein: CAGSLRDSYNEQFF. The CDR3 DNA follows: TGTGCCGGCAGCTTAAGGGACAGTTACAATGAGCAGTTCTTC.